A selection of T cell receptor beta chains follows, all from one sample in a study of T cell repertoires in cytomegalovirus infection. These TCRs' antigens remain unknown. TCRdb analysed the reads with MiXCR anew, one entry per CDR3 protein. Of 200,000 or so distinct CDR3 sequences listed, about 40% are singletons. The material was CD8+ T cells from cultured PBMCs, obtained from culture after CMV antigen stimulation. Source of these receptors: a human donor in good health (CMV status not recorded). Some clones in this sample may be carry-over from other donors' samples. The CDR3 runs from the conserved cysteine through the conserved F or W. The D gene is left open where the match is weak. Size is stated for part of the rows, as once, few or many counts, or as a class when the clone is expanded.

size: .; D: TRBD1; J: TRBJ2-6; V: TRBV27; length: 14; CDR3: CASSLTGWVNVLTF; DNA: TGTGCCAGCAGTTTGACAGGGTGGGTCAACGTCCTGACTTTC
size: .; D: .; J: TRBJ2-5; V: TRBV20-1; length: 13; CDR3: CSARTYLGETQYF; DNA: TGCAGTGCTAGAACCTACTTGGGGGAGACCCAGTACTTC
size: few; D: TRBD1; J: TRBJ2-5; V: TRBV7-9; length: 18; CDR3: CASSLKGLGDRGSGTQYF; DNA: TGTGCCAGCAGCTTAAAGGGGCTCGGGGACAGGGGCTCCGGGACCCAGTACTTC
size: .; D: TRBD1; J: TRBJ2-1; V: TRBV27; length: 15; CDR3: CASSSWTGSGDEQFF; DNA: TGTGCCAGCAGTTCATGGACAGGGAGTGGCGATGAGCAGTTCTTC
size: few; D: .; J: TRBJ1-1; V: TRBV2; length: 12; CDR3: CARDSLNTEAFF; DNA: TGTGCCAGGGACAGTTTGAACACTGAAGCTTTCTTT
size: few; D: TRBD1; J: TRBJ2-7; V: TRBV10-3; length: 13; CDR3: CAISPDREYEQYF; DNA: TGTGCCATCAGCCCGGACAGGGAATACGAGCAGTACTTC
size: .; D: .; J: TRBJ2-5; V: TRBV6-8; length: 13; CDR3: CASRLRGASPQYF; DNA: TGTGCCAGCAGGCTGAGGGGAGCTAGCCCCCAGTACTTC
size: .; D: TRBD1; J: TRBJ1-5; V: TRBV20-1; length: 15; CDR3: CSAHPGQHSNQPQHF; DNA: TGCAGTGCCCATCCGGGACAGCATAGCAATCAGCCCCAGCATTTT
size: .; D: TRBD2; J: TRBJ2-2; V: TRBV28; length: 17; CDR3: CASSRGLAGGPIGELFF; DNA: TGTGCCAGCAGCCGGGGACTAGCGGGAGGGCCGATCGGGGAGCTGTTTTTT
size: .; D: .; J: TRBJ2-3; V: TRBV7-6; length: 13; CDR3: CASSLGQTDTQYF; DNA: TGTGCCAGCAGCTTAGGACAGACAGATACGCAGTATTTT
size: once; D: .; J: TRBJ1-2; V: TRBV27; length: 13; CDR3: CASSLSPDYGYTF; DNA: TGTGCCAGCAGTTTATCACCAGACTATGGCTACACCTTC
size: .; D: .; J: TRBJ2-6; V: TRBV5-1; length: 16; CDR3: CASSLQGDSGANVLTF; DNA: TGCGCCAGCAGCTTACAGGGCGACTCTGGGGCCAACGTCCTGACTTTC
size: .; D: .; J: TRBJ1-5; V: TRBV30; length: 13; CDR3: CAWSTGGNQPQHF; DNA: TGTGCCTGGAGTACAGGAGGGAATCAGCCCCAGCATTTT
size: .; D: TRBD1; J: TRBJ1-5; V: TRBV24-1; length: 16; CDR3: CATSDPGTASNQPQHF; DNA: TGTGCCACCAGTGATCCCGGGACAGCTAGCAATCAGCCCCAGCATTTT
size: few; D: .; J: TRBJ2-5; V: TRBV3-1; length: 14; CDR3: CASSLDTDSETQYF; DNA: TGTGCCAGCAGCCTAGATACAGACTCCGAGACCCAGTACTTC
size: .; D: .; J: TRBJ1-5; V: TRBV20-1; length: 12; CDR3: CSARGGDQPQHF; DNA: TGCAGTGCTAGAGGTGGTGATCAGCCCCAGCATTTT
size: .; D: .; J: TRBJ2-7; V: TRBV20-1; length: 11; CDR3: CSARDGAEQYF; DNA: TGCAGTGCTAGAGATGGGGCCGAGCAGTACTTC
size: few; D: TRBD1; J: TRBJ2-7; V: TRBV29-1; length: 13; CDR3: CSVIPTGAYEQYF; DNA: TGCAGCGTTATTCCGACAGGGGCCTACGAGCAGTACTTC
size: .; D: TRBD1; J: TRBJ2-7; V: TRBV5-4; length: 15; CDR3: CASSFDGTGSYEQYF; DNA: TGTGCCAGCAGCTTCGACGGGACAGGCTCCTACGAGCAGTACTTC
size: .; D: .; J: TRBJ2-7; V: TRBV28; length: 16; CDR3: CASSLVGAVSSYEQYF; DNA: TGTGCCAGCAGTTTAGTAGGGGCGGTGAGCTCCTACGAGCAGTACTTC
size: .; D: .; J: TRBJ2-1; V: TRBV7-9; length: 16; CDR3: CASSPTAGLSYNEQFF; DNA: TGTGCCAGCAGCCCGACAGCGGGTCTCTCCTACAATGAGCAGTTCTTC
size: .; D: .; J: TRBJ2-1; V: TRBV7-9; length: 12; CDR3: CASRDLGNEQFF; DNA: TGTGCCAGCAGGGATTTAGGAAATGAGCAGTTCTTC
size: .; D: TRBD2; J: TRBJ2-7; V: TRBV11-2; length: 18; CDR3: CASSLDGKGAGPSYEQYF; DNA: TGTGCCAGCAGCTTAGATGGTAAAGGAGCGGGACCCTCCTACGAGCAGTACTTC
size: .; D: .; J: TRBJ2-1; V: TRBV4-2; length: 15; CDR3: CASSQVSRGYNEQFF; DNA: TGTGCCAGCAGCCAAGTTTCTAGGGGTTACAATGAGCAGTTCTTC
size: .; D: .; J: TRBJ2-3; V: TRBV15; length: 17; CDR3: CATSSPPRRSGTDTQYF; DNA: TGTGCCACCAGCAGTCCTCCAAGGCGGTCTGGCACAGATACGCAGTATTTT
size: .; D: .; J: TRBJ1-5; V: TRBV19; length: 17; CDR3: CASSTLQPGSLNQPQHF; DNA: TGTGCCAGTAGTACACTCCAACCGGGATCCCTCAATCAGCCCCAGCATTTT
size: .; D: TRBD1; J: TRBJ2-3; V: TRBV2; length: 15; CDR3: CASRTGTGGTDTQYF; DNA: TGTGCCAGCAGGACCGGGACAGGGGGTACAGATACGCAGTATTTT
size: .; D: TRBD2; J: TRBJ2-7; V: TRBV4-3; length: 17; CDR3: CASSQGPFSGSSYEQYF; DNA: TGCGCCAGCAGCCAGGGACCCTTTAGCGGGAGCTCCTACGAGCAGTACTTC
size: .; D: .; J: TRBJ2-7; V: TRBV27; length: 14; CDR3: CASSLSQGGGEQYF; DNA: TGTGCCAGCAGTTTATCACAGGGCGGGGGCGAGCAGTACTTC
size: .; D: .; J: TRBJ1-5; V: TRBV19; length: 18; CDR3: CASSPRDRSGGLNQPQHF; DNA: TGTGCCAGTAGTCCCCGGGATCGCTCCGGGGGGTTGAATCAGCCCCAGCATTTT
size: .; D: TRBD2; J: TRBJ2-1; V: TRBV7-6; length: 16; CDR3: CASSSSSGGDYNEQFF; DNA: TGTGCCAGCAGCTCCTCAAGCGGGGGAGACTACAATGAGCAGTTCTTC
size: .; D: TRBD2; J: TRBJ2-3; V: TRBV29-1; length: 14; CDR3: CSLGGLAVTDTQYF; DNA: TGCAGCTTGGGGGGACTAGCGGTCACAGATACGCAGTATTTT
size: .; D: .; J: TRBJ1-6; V: TRBV4-2; length: 15; CDR3: CASSQETLGSSPLHF; DNA: TGTGCCAGCAGCCAAGAGACTCTCGGGAGTTCACCCCTCCACTTT
size: .; D: .; J: TRBJ2-1; V: TRBV6-8; length: 11; CDR3: CASSYANEQFF; DNA: TGTGCCAGCAGTTACGCTAATGAGCAGTTCTTC
size: few; D: .; J: TRBJ1-1; V: TRBV5-4; length: 14; CDR3: CASSSEEIKAEAFF; DNA: TGTGCCAGCAGCTCCGAAGAGATTAAGGCTGAAGCTTTCTTT
size: few; D: TRBD1; J: TRBJ1-2; V: TRBV7-4; length: 12; CDR3: CASSPTGDGYTF; DNA: TGTGCCAGCAGCCCGACAGGGGATGGCTACACCTTC
size: .; D: TRBD2; J: TRBJ2-1; V: TRBV7-3; length: 15; CDR3: CASSPSGPLGDEQFF; DNA: TGTGCCAGCAGCCCTAGCGGGCCGTTGGGCGATGAGCAGTTCTTC
size: few; D: TRBD2; J: TRBJ2-7; V: TRBV2; length: 14; CDR3: CAHRELAGVYEQYF; DNA: TGTGCCCACCGGGAGCTAGCGGGAGTATACGAGCAGTACTTC
size: .; D: TRBD1; J: TRBJ2-2; V: TRBV12-5; length: 16; CDR3: CASGFEPGQGPGELFF; DNA: TGTGCTAGTGGTTTTGAACCGGGACAGGGACCCGGGGAGCTGTTTTTT
size: few; D: TRBD2; J: TRBJ2-1; V: TRBV14; length: 16; CDR3: CASSQQREGNYNEQFF; DNA: TGTGCCAGCAGCCAACAGCGGGAGGGAAACTACAATGAGCAGTTCTTC
size: .; D: .; J: TRBJ2-7; V: TRBV11-3; length: 13; CDR3: CASSPGPKPEQYF; DNA: TGTGCCAGCAGCCCTGGACCAAAACCCGAGCAGTACTTC
size: .; D: .; J: TRBJ1-5; V: TRBV27; length: 16; CDR3: CASSPSSGHTNQPQHF; DNA: TGTGCCAGCAGCCCTTCTTCCGGCCACACTAATCAGCCCCAGCATTTT
size: .; D: .; J: TRBJ1-2; V: TRBV27; length: 13; CDR3: CASSFSISAGYTF; DNA: TGTGCCAGCAGTTTTTCTATAAGCGCTGGCTACACCTTC
size: many; D: TRBD1; J: TRBJ1-1; V: TRBV6-5; length: 12; CDR3: CASSRQGFEAFF; DNA: TGTGCCAGCAGTCGACAGGGTTTTGAAGCTTTCTTT
size: .; D: TRBD1; J: TRBJ2-7; V: TRBV4-1; length: 13; CDR3: CASSQGQGQEQYF; DNA: TGCGCCAGCAGCCAGGGACAGGGGCAGGAGCAGTACTTC
size: .; D: .; J: TRBJ1-4; V: TRBV6-5; length: 16; CDR3: CASSYADGSGNEKLFF; DNA: TGTGCCAGCAGTTACGCGGACGGGTCCGGGAACGAAAAACTGTTTTTT
size: .; D: TRBD1; J: TRBJ1-1; V: TRBV7-9; length: 17; CDR3: CASSLANLGQPNTEAFF; DNA: TGTGCCAGCAGCTTAGCTAACTTGGGACAGCCGAACACTGAAGCTTTCTTT
size: few; D: TRBD2; J: TRBJ2-7; V: TRBV29-1; length: 17; CDR3: CSVEDGASGLTGYEQYF; DNA: TGCAGCGTTGAAGATGGTGCTAGCGGCCTTACAGGCTACGAGCAGTACTTC
size: .; D: .; J: TRBJ1-1; V: TRBV5-1; length: 17; CDR3: CASSPAGRRYLNTEAFF; DNA: TGCGCCAGCAGCCCCGCGGGCAGGAGATACTTGAACACTGAAGCTTTCTTT
size: .; D: .; J: TRBJ2-1; V: TRBV4-1; length: 13; CDR3: CASSQAPRVEQFF; DNA: TGCGCCAGCAGCCAAGCCCCGAGGGTTGAGCAGTTCTTC
size: few; D: .; J: TRBJ2-6; V: TRBV6-1; length: 15; CDR3: CASTPHQSGANVLTF; DNA: TGTGCCAGCACCCCCCATCAGTCTGGGGCCAACGTCCTGACTTTC
size: .; D: .; J: TRBJ2-1; V: TRBV19; length: 19; CDR3: CASSMRLAPLTSPYNEQFF; DNA: TGTGCCAGTAGTATGAGATTAGCCCCCTTGACAAGCCCCTACAATGAGCAGTTCTTC
size: .; D: TRBD2; J: TRBJ2-1; V: TRBV12-3/TRBV12-4; length: 16; CDR3: CASSSTGTSEHNEQFF; DNA: TGTGCCAGCAGTTCAACCGGGACTAGCGAGCACAATGAGCAGTTCTTC